The text below deals with one TCR beta chain. Its binding antigen is unknown. No per-base quality is available; no much larger clone lies one base away. The sample is drawn from a study of human T cells and chemical hapten exposure (dated by TCRdb to 2020 to 2023). Study-level background: The libraries were sequenced as a pool, and the TCR yield per sample differed mostly because of small variations in library volumes within the pool. This study followed changes in the peripheral blood TCR repertoire in vivo during primary and secondary sensitization of alopecia patients to the hapten diphenylcyclopropenone (DPC). Here is what the overall study found, with its caveats: DPC sensitization did not change the number of TCRs with a frequency above 1 in 1000, and there was no evidence of changes in global repertoire structure. Repeated subsampling changed both the strength of the expansion versus patch-test correlation and the threshold at which the correlation became significant.

During library preparation, unique molecular identifiers were attached to individual cDNA molecules so that TCRs could be counted in a quantitative, reproducible way. Both TCR alpha and TCR beta chains were sequenced from each blood RNA sample. The paper's data handling went like this. The median number of TCRs per sample was some 100,000, ranging from 23,224 to 690,600. The Decombinator software suite was used to annotate V, J and CDR3 in the TCR reads. Every sample was subsampled to the same number of TCRs (28,000) for the PS versus PT1 abundance plots. Expanded TCRs were defined as absent before sensitization and observed at least eight times at the 2-week time point. The raw public data were reprocessed by TCRdb itself: fastp quality trimming at Q25, MiXCR clonotype calling, in-frame beta chains only. Identical CDR3 proteins give one entry, which carries the most common genes and DNA. None of the V and J calls come from the authors' own analysis; TCRdb made them. Counted in this sample were about 120,000 distinct CDR3 sequences; around 9% of them appeared once. Jointly, the top ten make up 1.4% of the sample.

Unfractionated whole blood was collected in Tempus Blood RNA tubes, and total RNA was extracted from that blood. Roughly five healthy volunteers acted as controls for TCR sequencing and had blood drawn at day 0, 2 weeks and 6 weeks. Between the V and J ends, shortened by 0 bases and 0 bases respectively, the junction contains 6 bases. Via the germline V gene (reference sequence), CDR1 is GTSNPN and CDR2 SVGIG. The CDR3 measures 14 amino acids from cysteine to phenylalanine. This entry keeps only the CDR3 DNA: 42 bases, framed from base 1. The TCR originated in a human donor in good health. Some clones in this sample may be carry-over from other donors' samples. Donor details come from another sample of the same person, matched by shared clones. Input material: whole blood. The sequence links TRBV30 to TRBJ1-3; the D gene identity is not certain. The DNA reads TGTGCCTGGAGTGTGTGGGACTCTGGAAACACCATATATTTT. Translated, this gives CAWSVWDSGNTIYF.